Below are 19 T cell receptor beta chains sequenced from a single sample in a study of cytomegalovirus exposure and HLA in healthy donors (dated by TCRdb to about 2017). Libraries were prepared through the immunoSEQ multiplex PCR assay. For the multiplex PCR, a mixture combining 60 forward primers for TCR Vbeta segments and 13 reverse primers for TCR Jbeta segments was used. Held by TCRdb, this immuneACCESS table contains in-frame sequences only and omits some clones. Under half of the omission traces to an unresolved V gene where checked; the cause of the rest is unknown. The sample table holds roughly 99,000 clones, of which roughly 70% were seen once. Together, the top ten hold under 2% of the sample. The sample taken for sequencing was PBMCs. Source of these receptors: a male donor in good health and CMV-seronegative.

This clone was seen a few times. J is TRBJ1-5 and V is TRBV30; D gene unclear. Germline V gene lookup returns CDR1 GTSNPN and CDR2 SVGIG (reference sequence). V lost 1 base to trimming and J lost 3 bases, with 7 bases between them. The CDR3 contains 13 residues. In DNA, the CDR3 is TGTGCCTGGAGTGGGCAGATCAATCAGCCCCAGCATTTT. The encoded protein is CAWSGQINQPQHF.

The rearrangement links TRBV19 to TRBJ2-5; 14 nucleotides line up with TRBD2. CDR1 and CDR2 (germline): LNHDA, SQIVND (reference sequence). Trimming took 4 bases from V and 7 from J; bases not matched to a gene: 5. There are 15 residues in the CDR3. This CDR3 is CASSTGLAGEGTQYF. The CDR3 DNA reads as TGTGCCAGTAGTACGGGACTAGCGGGAGAGGGGACCCAGTACTTC.

This clone was detected only once. This chain's CDR3 is CASSLWGGSNQPQHF. The CDR3 nucleotides read TGTGCCAGCAGTTTATGGGGGGGAAGCAATCAGCCCCAGCATTTT. The chain has TRBV28 and TRBJ1-5; TRBD1 is a possible D gene (5 bases). The V end lost 0 bases, the J end lost 1 base, and 7 bases lay between the germline ends. From germline, CDR1 is MDHEN and CDR2 SYDVKM. The CDR3 is made up of 15 amino acids.

The chain has TRBV28 and TRBJ2-7; 9 nucleotides align to TRBD1. The CDR3 spans 15 residues. Germline CDR1 MDHEN, CDR2 SYDVKM. V gave up 8 bases and J gave up 6 bases; unmatched junction bases: 14. CDR3 in amino acids: CASSLPGQGHGEQYF. The CDR3 nucleotides read TGTGCCAGCTCCCTCCCCGGACAGGGGCATGGCGAGCAGTACTTC.

The chain joins TRBV2 to TRBJ2-3; possibly TRBD1 for D (6 bases). Deletions cut 5 bases from V and 0 bases from J, with 12 bases between. In germline, CDR1 is SNHLY, CDR2 FYNNEI. This CDR3 contains 15 residues. In nucleotides, the CDR3 is TGTGCCAGCAGTCCTACAGGGTTCAGCACAGATACGCAGTATTTT. Translation: CASSPTGFSTDTQYF.

This clone showed up just a few times. The chain has TRBV19 and TRBJ1-4, with D hard to call. The CDR3 contains 16 residues. Germline lookup yields CDR1 LNHDA and CDR2 SQIVND (reference sequence). Trimming removed 4 bases at V and 0 bases at J, with 12 bases between. CDR3 coding DNA: TGTGCCAGTAGTACTAGGCCCCTGGCAACTAATGAAAAACTGTTTTTT. Translating gives CASSTRPLATNEKLFF.

This clone appeared many times. The CDR3 DNA sequence: TGTGCCAGCAGCTTAGATTCGCGTATACGACAGGGTGCCTACGAGCAGTACTTC. It translates to CASSLDSRIRQGAYEQYF. The chain uses TRBV7-8 and TRBJ2-7; the match to TRBD1 covers 7 bases. V lost 1 base and J lost 2; bases outside the gene matches: 14. This CDR3 comprises 18 residues. Germline V gene sequence: CDR1 SGHVS, CDR2 FQNEAQ.

V and J are TRBV29-1 and TRBJ2-7, with a possible D match to TRBD2 (6 bases). Trimming cost V 1 base and J 1 base, with 11 bases left between them. Germline CDR1 and CDR2: SQVTM and ANQGSEA. The CDR3 is made up of 14 amino acids. Here the CDR3 reads CSVEGLDGSYEQYF. In DNA, the CDR3 is TGCAGCGTTGAAGGACTAGACGGATCCTACGAGCAGTACTTC.

The rearrangement links TRBV5-4 to TRBJ2-2; TRBD2 might be the D (6 bases). The CDR3 is made up of 15 amino acids. V was cut by 5 bases and J by 0 bases, with 11 bases left in between. Germline loops: CDR1 SGHNT, CDR2 YYREEE (reference sequence). CDR3 region: CASRGGNANTGELFF. The DNA of the CDR3 is TGTGCCAGCAGGGGGGGAAACGCGAACACCGGGGAGCTGTTTTTT. Full variable domain (rest looked up from reference TRBV5-4 and TRBJ2-2): ETGVTQSPTHLIKTRGQQVTLRCSSQSGHNTVSWYQQALGQGPQFIFQYYREEENGRGNFPPRFSGLQFPNYSSELNVNALELDDSALYLCASRGGNANTGELFFGEGSRLTVL.

V gene TRBV27 combines with J gene TRBJ2-7; 9 nucleotides agree with TRBD2. V was pared by 1 base and J by 2 bases, with 3 bases of the junction left unmatched. Germline-derived CDR1 and CDR2 are MNHEY and SMNVEV (reference sequence). The CDR3 runs to 15 residues. This CDR3 is CASSLWAGGPYEQYF. The DNA of the CDR3 is TGTGCCAGCAGTTTATGGGCGGGAGGGCCCTACGAGCAGTACTTC.

V gene TRBV6-5 combines with J gene TRBJ1-5; D is uncertain. The CDR3 extends over 11 amino acids. Deletions cut 6 bases from V and 10 bases from J, with 10 bases between. From germline, CDR1 is MNHEY and CDR2 SVGAGI. CDR3 in amino acids: CASSNGGPQHF. CDR3 DNA: TGTGCCAGCAGCAACGGAGGTCCCCAGCATTTT.

The chain combines TRBV2 with TRBJ2-7; 9 positions match TRBD2. The CDR3 spans 17 residues. J lost 4 bases, V lost 4 bases, and 14 bases had no gene match. Germline CDR1 SNHLY, CDR2 FYNNEI. The CDR3 DNA follows: TGTGCCAGCAGTGGACCTAGCGGGAAGGGGGTGAGGTACGAGCAGTACTTC. Amino acid sequence: CASSGPSGKGVRYEQYF.

V usage is TRBV27 and J usage is TRBJ2-1; the D gene is possibly TRBD1 (6 bases). Germline V lookup: CDR1 MNHEY, CDR2 SMNVEV (reference sequence). This CDR3 comprises 18 residues. Trimming removed 5 bases from V and 0 bases from J, with 20 bases in between. The CDR3 protein is CASSPGQKSTYSYNEQFF. CDR3 nucleotide sequence: TGTGCCAGCAGTCCTGGACAGAAATCTACGTACTCCTACAATGAGCAGTTCTTC.

The chain joins TRBV6-4 to TRBJ1-5; no definite D call. CDR3 length: 15 amino acids. Germline loops: CDR1 MRHNA, CDR2 SNTAGT. Between the trimmed V and J ends, which lost 4 bases and 4 bases, there was a span of 14 bases. The DNA for the CDR3 is TGTGCCAGCAGTGCCTCCGCCCACATTAATCAGCCCCAGCATTTT. Its translation is CASSASAHINQPQHF.

V is TRBV30 and J is TRBJ2-7; TRBD1 agrees at 8 bases. V lost 2 bases to trimming and J lost 2 bases; unmatched junction nucleotides: 8. CDR3 length: 15 residues. The germline gives CDR1 GTSNPN, CDR2 SVGIG (reference sequence). CDR3 region: CAWSRLSRGPYEQYF. The CDR3 DNA follows: TGTGCCTGGAGTCGTTTAAGCAGGGGGCCCTACGAGCAGTACTTC.

This clone occurred once. The chain joins TRBV5-1 to TRBJ1-1; D call uncertain. Looked up from germline, CDR1 is SGHRS and CDR2 is YFSETQ. Trimming shortened V by 2 bases and J by 2 bases, and 7 bases separated the two germline ends. CDR3 length equals 13 residues. The CDR3 DNA follows: TGCGCCAGCAGCTTTTCCGTCAACACTGAAGCTTTCTTT. This sequence encodes CASSFSVNTEAFF.

The genes are TRBV5-4 and TRBJ2-5; 10 nucleotides line up with TRBD2. CDR1 SGHNT and CDR2 YYREEE come from the germline V gene (reference sequence). The CDR3 is made up of 15 amino acids. Unmatched junction bases numbered 8, after V lost 5 bases and J lost 4 bases. The CDR3 nucleotides are TGTGCCAGCAGACGGACTAGCGGAGGGGCAGAGACCCAGTACTTC. It yields the protein CASRRTSGGAETQYF. Full variable domain (missing parts from reference TRBV5-4 and TRBJ2-5): ETGVTQSPTHLIKTRGQQVTLRCSSQSGHNTVSWYQQALGQGPQFIFQYYREEENGRGNFPPRFSGLQFPNYSSELNVNALELDDSALYLCASRRTSGGAETQYFGPGTRLLVL.

The V gene is TRBV28, the J gene TRBJ2-7; no firm D call. V lost 0 bases and J lost 3, with 12 bases in between. This CDR3 contains 15 residues. Germline V gives CDR1 MDHEN, CDR2 SYDVKM. The DNA for the CDR3 is TGTGCCAGCAGTTTATGGGGCTACTCCAACTACGAGCAGTACTTC. Its protein is CASSLWGYSNYEQYF.

The V call is TRBV19, the J call TRBJ1-4, with 7 bases fitting TRBD1. Germline V gives CDR1 LNHDA, CDR2 SQIVND (reference sequence). This CDR3 is 15 amino acids long. V lost 6 bases to trimming and J lost 2 bases; unmatched junction nucleotides: 6. The DNA of the CDR3 is TGTGCCAGTAGGGGGAACAGGGGCACTAATGAAAAACTGTTTTTT. Its translation is CASRGNRGTNEKLFF.